A single sample gave rise to the 2 T cell receptor beta chains below, sequenced in a study of STAT5B mutations in CD4+ large granular lymphocyte leukemia (dated by TCRdb to 2021 to 2024). Libraries were built with the immunoSEQ multiplex PCR assay. The clones in this table, taken by TCRdb from immuneACCESS, are in-frame only. Not every clone is retained; where verified, under half of the shortfall comes from an unresolved V gene, and the cause of the rest is unknown. The sample has some 30,000 clones on record, approximately 67% of them singletons. Approximately 2% of the sample is taken by the ten largest. Sequenced: CD4+ T cells from blood buffy coats. All receptors come from a human donor in good health.

This clone appeared a few times. The chain carries TRBV10-3 and TRBJ1-4, with a tentative D call TRBD1 (5 bases). Deletions cut 2 bases from V and 5 bases from J, with 15 bases between. CDR1 and CDR2 (germline): ENHRY, SYGVKD. The CDR3 length is 16 residues. This chain's CDR3 is CAISERQSIANEKLFF. The CDR3 bases are TGTGCCATCAGTGAGAGACAGTCTATCGCGAATGAAAAACTGTTTTTT.

This clone was seen a few times. This CDR3 is CASSSTGAPMNTEAFF. In nucleotides, the CDR3 is TGTGCCAGCAGTAGCACAGGGGCACCCATGAACACTGAAGCTTTCTTT. The chain uses TRBV6-4 and TRBJ1-1, with TRBD1 matching over 7 bases. This CDR3 comprises 16 residues. Germline-derived CDR1 and CDR2 are MRHNA and SNTAGT. V lost 5 bases, J lost 0 bases, and 9 bases stayed unmatched.